These T cell receptor beta chains were read from a single sample in a study of Graves' ophthalmopathy and Graves' hyperthyroidism. TCRdb re-derived calls from the multiplex PCR reads in MiXCR, one entry per CDR3 protein. The sample includes 400,000 to 450,000 distinct CDR3 sequences, over 20% seen only once; the top ten take more than 2.5%. Sequenced material: peripheral blood. These receptors were taken from a young woman with stable Graves' hyperthyroidism. Both conserved end residues are part of each CDR3. The D gene is left open where the match is weak.

V,J,D,CDR3
TRBV6-6,TRBJ2-5,-,CASIPRWLGSTETQYF
TRBV4-1,TRBJ1-1,-,CASSQLWGAITEAFF
TRBV2,TRBJ2-5,-,CASSYTGEGAETQYF
TRBV7-7,TRBJ2-7,TRBD2,CASSSKPGLAGFHEQYF
TRBV20-1,TRBJ2-4,-,CSAKFSGKNIQYF
TRBV6-1,TRBJ2-7,TRBD2,CASRDEKTSGGYEQYF
TRBV7-2,TRBJ1-5,-,CASSLTGNPDQPQHF
TRBV11-2,TRBJ2-2,TRBD1,CASSLVGGPAGTGELFF
TRBV11-3,TRBJ1-1,-,CASSLWRASGRTEAFF
TRBV10-2,TRBJ2-6,-,CASSALRPGTFISGANVLTF
TRBV30,TRBJ1-1,TRBD1,CAWSAPDRVWAFF
TRBV28,TRBJ1-2,TRBD1,CASSLYATGGAIYGYTF
TRBV6-1,TRBJ1-2,-,CASSESEVGYGYTF
TRBV6-5,TRBJ1-2,-,CASSSQGVITYGYTF
TRBV4-1,TRBJ1-1,-,CASSQAVFLNTEVFF
TRBV28,TRBJ2-5,-,CASSLEKTQYF
TRBV12-3/TRBV12-4,TRBJ1-2,-,CASSLSGPYGYTF
TRBV6-2/TRBV6-3,TRBJ2-5,-,CASSLGNQETQYF
TRBV6-1,TRBJ1-1,TRBD1,CASTTQGLNTEAFF
TRBV20-1,TRBJ1-1,-,CSARDLMESYTEAFF
TRBV28,TRBJ2-7,TRBD1,CASTGQAIYEQYF
TRBV7-2,TRBJ2-5,-,CASSLYGDQETKYF
TRBV6-1,TRBJ1-5,TRBD1,CASEHDRVWNQPQHF
TRBV7-8,TRBJ2-5,-,CASSETSSVQETQYF
TRBV6-2/TRBV6-3,TRBJ2-7,TRBD2,CASSYGVAGEQYF
TRBV29-1,TRBJ2-2,-,CSATTPSGTGNTGELFF